A single sample is the source of the 5 T cell receptor beta chains below, sequenced in a study of cytomegalovirus exposure and HLA in healthy donors. The PCR was carried out with 60 Vbeta primers and 13 Jbeta primers. Assay: immunoSEQ multiplex PCR; the TCRdb copy retains only in-frame clones and omits some. The sample lists about 130,000 clones; 80% were seen once. The specimen was PBMCs. The receptors here all came from a woman aged 40 to 50 in good health and CMV-seronegative.

The CDR3 coding sequence is TGTGCCAGCAGGCGGGGTTTAACGGGCGGGGTAGAGACCCAGTACTTC. Protein product: CASRRGLTGGVETQYF. This rearrangement joins TRBV4-2 to TRBJ2-5; D is perhaps TRBD2 (6 bases). CDR1 LGHNA and CDR2 YNFKEQ come from the germline V gene. V was clipped by 6 bases and J by 4 bases, with 21 bases between them. The CDR3 length is 16 residues.

The gene calls are TRBV7-2 and TRBJ1-1; 7 bases align to TRBD1. CDR3 size: 14 residues. Looked up from germline, CDR1 is SGHTA and CDR2 is FQGNSA. J was trimmed by 2 bases and V by 4 bases; bases with no gene match: 4. CDR3: CASSWDRTNTEAFF. CDR3 nucleotide sequence: TGTGCCAGCAGCTGGGACAGAACTAACACTGAAGCTTTCTTT.

The chain uses TRBV12-5 and TRBJ2-3; D possibly corresponds to TRBD2 (5 bases). V was trimmed by 6 bases and J by 4 bases, leaving 5 bases between them. CDR3 length: 11 amino acids. Germline CDR1 LGHNT, CDR2 FRNRAP. The CDR3: CASGAADTQYF. CDR3 nucleotides: TGTGCTAGTGGAGCGGCAGATACGCAGTATTTT.

V and J are TRBV28 and TRBJ2-7; 7 nucleotides agree with TRBD2. The trim removed 1 base at V and 4 bases at J, leaving 13 bases unmatched. CDR1 is MDHEN, CDR2 SYDVKM, per germline. The CDR3 length is 17 residues. Here the CDR3 reads CASSLLSSGVASYEQYF. The CDR3 bases are TGTGCCAGCAGTTTATTGTCTAGCGGTGTCGCATCGTACGAGCAGTACTTC.

This sequence joins TRBV19 and TRBJ2-1; tentatively, D is TRBD1 (6 bases). Trimming removed 5 bases from V and 0 bases from J, with 17 bases in between. The V gene's germline CDR1 is LNHDA and CDR2 SQIVND (reference sequence). The CDR3 contains 17 residues. CDR3 sequence: CASSGFWDMSSYNEQFF. The CDR3, as DNA: TGTGCCAGTAGTGGCTTCTGGGACATGAGCTCCTACAATGAGCAGTTCTTC.